These T cell receptor beta chains were read from a single sample in a study of CD8 T cells in ankylosing spondylitis. TCRdb called the 5' RACE reads again in MiXCR, with one record for every CDR3 protein. The profile shows 200,000 or so distinct CDR3 sequences, roughly 20% of them singletons. Sequencing input: blood, either unsorted or a sorted T cell fraction (not recorded which). All receptors come from a male donor aged 5 to 29 with ankylosing spondylitis or in good health (not recorded which). Each CDR3 is given with its conserved first and last residue. D genes are given only for firm matches. Only part of the rows carry a size: once, few, many, or a class if the clone is expanded.

j_call,clone_size,d_call,v_call,cdr3_aa,cdr3_nt
TRBJ2-7,many,NA,TRBV2,CASSEEGEQYF,TGTGCCAGCAGTGAAGAAGGTGAGCAGTACTTC
TRBJ2-7,few,NA,TRBV2,CASRAGPIYEQYF,TGTGCCAGCAGGGCAGGGCCGATCTACGAGCAGTACTTC
TRBJ2-1,NA,NA,TRBV2,CASKTYYNEQFF,TGTGCCAGCAAGACGTACTACAATGAGCAGTTCTTC
TRBJ2-4,many,NA,TRBV3-1,CASSQEIIQYF,TGTGCCAGCAGCCAAGAAATAATTCAGTACTTC
TRBJ2-6,NA,NA,TRBV11-3,CASSLGGGRVANVLTF,TGTGCCAGCAGCTTAGGTGGAGGCCGGGTGGCCAACGTCCTGACTTTC
TRBJ2-3,few,NA,TRBV10-3,CAISGSSSKVTDTQYF,TGTGCCATCAGTGGATCTAGCTCTAAAGTCACAGATACGCAGTATTTT
TRBJ2-3,many,NA,TRBV10-3,CAVRKGGGTDTQYF,TGTGCCGTCAGAAAAGGGGGTGGCACAGATACGCAGTATTTT
TRBJ2-4,many,TRBD1,TRBV3-1,CASSQPGQGAYF,TGTGCCAGCAGCCAACCGGGACAGGGCGCGTACTTC
TRBJ1-2,many,TRBD1,TRBV12-3/TRBV12-4,CATNLQGAAGYTF,TGTGCCACCAACCTACAGGGGGCAGCTGGCTACACCTTC
TRBJ2-5,many,NA,TRBV20-1,CSANDETQYF,TGCAGTGCTAACGACGAGACCCAGTACTTC
TRBJ2-1,NA,TRBD2,TRBV10-3,CAISDTKAGVNNEQFF,TGTGCCATCAGTGACACCAAAGCGGGAGTCAACAATGAGCAGTTCTTC
TRBJ2-2,many,TRBD1,TRBV7-9,CAAKQGATGELFF,TGTGCCGCCAAACAGGGGGCAACCGGGGAGCTGTTTTTT
TRBJ2-2,once,TRBD1,TRBV12-3/TRBV12-4,CASRGTATGELFF,TGTGCCAGCAGAGGGACAGCCACCGGGGAGCTGTTTTTT
TRBJ2-5,many,NA,TRBV18,CASSSSELQETQYF,TGTGCCAGCTCATCATCGGAACTACAAGAGACCCAGTACTTC
TRBJ1-1,many,TRBD1,TRBV6-6,CASSRDRKNTEAFF,TGTGCCAGCAGTCGGGACAGGAAGAACACTGAAGCTTTCTTT
TRBJ2-7,many,TRBD1,TRBV20-1,CSATRTGHSYEQYF,TGCAGTGCTACCAGGACAGGCCACTCCTACGAGCAGTACTTC
TRBJ1-1,NA,NA,TRBV20-1,CSARDMKRNTEAFF,TGCAGTGCTAGAGATATGAAAAGGAACACTGAAGCTTTCTTT
TRBJ2-7,many,TRBD2,TRBV20-1,CSATERTSGVLDEQYF,TGCAGTGCTACCGAGAGGACTAGCGGGGTCCTCGACGAGCAGTACTTC
TRBJ2-1,many,NA,TRBV5-1,CASSLAGSYNEQFF,TGCGCCAGCAGCTTGGCGGGGTCCTACAATGAGCAGTTCTTC
TRBJ1-1,many,NA,TRBV5-1,CASSFRSLNTEAFF,TGCGCCAGCAGCTTTCGCAGTCTGAACACTGAAGCTTTCTTT
TRBJ2-7,once,NA,TRBV6-1,CASSEALSEQYF,TGTGCCAGCAGTGAAGCGCTCTCCGAGCAGTACTTC
TRBJ2-7,many,NA,TRBV27,CASSLLGREQYF,TGTGCCAGCAGTCTCCTAGGACGCGAGCAGTACTTC
TRBJ2-3,NA,NA,TRBV12-3/TRBV12-4,CASSVDRRGTDTQYF,TGTGCCAGCAGTGTAGACAGGAGGGGCACAGATACGCAGTATTTT
TRBJ2-1,NA,NA,TRBV6-5,CASRRGEYEQFF,TGTGCCAGCAGGCGCGGGGAGTATGAGCAGTTCTTC
TRBJ1-1,many,NA,TRBV7-3,CASSLISGKEAFF,TGTGCCAGCAGCTTAATATCGGGGAAGGAAGCTTTCTTT
TRBJ2-7,few,TRBD2,TRBV20-1,CSAGGSFDEQYF,TGCAGTGCCGGGGGGAGTTTCGACGAGCAGTACTTC
TRBJ2-1,NA,TRBD2,TRBV24-1,CATSDLLAGGYNEQFF,TGTGCCACCAGTGATTTGCTCGCGGGAGGGTACAATGAGCAGTTCTTC
TRBJ1-5,many,TRBD1,TRBV6-6,CASSKTGTGVDQPQHF,TGTGCCAGCAGTAAAACCGGGACAGGGGTTGATCAGCCCCAGCATTTT
TRBJ1-5,few,TRBD1,TRBV30,CAWSPGQGNQPQHF,TGTGCCTGGAGTCCGGGACAGGGGAATCAGCCCCAGCATTTT
TRBJ2-7,many,TRBD2,TRBV7-9,CASSRVGSGSIGGQYF,TGTGCCAGCAGCCGCGTGGGTAGCGGGAGTATAGGTGGGCAGTACTTC
TRBJ1-5,many,TRBD1,TRBV27,CASSLSGSGGLSNQPQHF,TGTGCCAGCAGTTTATCCGGATCAGGGGGGTTGAGCAATCAGCCCCAGCATTTT
TRBJ2-3,NA,NA,TRBV29-1,CSVDRQGSDTQYF,TGCAGCGTTGACAGGCAGGGGTCAGATACGCAGTATTTT
TRBJ2-3,many,NA,TRBV5-6,CASSLLLDTQYF,TGTGCCAGCAGCTTGCTCCTCGATACGCAGTATTTT
TRBJ2-1,many,NA,TRBV11-2,CASSLEGGRAYNEQFF,TGTGCCAGCAGCTTAGAGGGGGGCAGGGCCTACAATGAGCAGTTCTTC
TRBJ2-7,many,NA,TRBV7-2,CASSLDEGSSYEQYF,TGTGCCAGCAGCTTAGACGAGGGTAGTTCCTACGAGCAGTACTTC
TRBJ1-6,many,NA,TRBV27,CASSLQGLGDNSPLHF,TGTGCCAGCAGTTTACAGGGCTTAGGGGATAATTCACCCCTCCACTTT
TRBJ2-3,NA,NA,TRBV6-5,CASSYSYSSTDTQYF,TGTGCCAGCAGTTACTCATACTCTAGCACAGATACGCAGTATTTT
TRBJ2-1,many,NA,TRBV2,CASRINRNEQFF,TGTGCCAGCAGAATAAATCGCAATGAGCAGTTCTTC
TRBJ2-3,many,NA,TRBV20-1,CSARSSGTDTQYF,TGCAGTGCGAGAAGCTCTGGCACAGATACGCAGTATTTT
TRBJ1-2,NA,NA,TRBV5-1,CASSLVKAGTGYGYTF,TGCGCCAGCAGCTTGGTGAAAGCCGGGACGGGCTATGGCTACACCTTC
TRBJ2-5,many,NA,TRBV20-1,CSAYPRGAQETQYF,TGCAGTGCCTACCCCCGGGGCGCCCAAGAGACCCAGTACTTC
TRBJ1-1,NA,NA,TRBV10-1,CASTRRGLPNTEAFF,TGCGCCAGCACCCGGCGGGGGCTACCCAACACTGAAGCTTTCTTT
TRBJ1-1,NA,TRBD1,TRBV10-1,CASSEPGQGHTEAFF,TGCGCCAGCAGTGAACCGGGACAGGGACACACTGAAGCTTTCTTT
TRBJ2-3,many,TRBD1,TRBV20-1,CPQSRQGITDTQYF,TGCCCCCAGAGCCGACAGGGGATCACAGATACGCAGTATTTT
TRBJ1-2,many,NA,TRBV20-1,CSARALSYGYTF,TGCAGTGCTAGAGCACTTTCCTATGGCTACACCTTC
TRBJ2-1,many,NA,TRBV20-1,CSAGPTSSYNEQFF,TGCAGTGCTGGACCAACGAGCTCCTACAATGAGCAGTTCTTC
TRBJ1-4,many,NA,TRBV20-1,CSAMAPAGEKLFF,TGCAGTGCTATGGCCCCGGCGGGGGAAAAACTGTTTTTT
TRBJ2-4,many,NA,TRBV7-2,CASSFRVTKNIQYF,TGTGCCAGCAGCTTCAGGGTGACCAAAAACATTCAGTACTTC
TRBJ2-7,many,TRBD1,TRBV20-1,CSARKTGPIYEQYF,TGCAGTGCTAGAAAGACAGGGCCGATCTACGAGCAGTACTTC
TRBJ2-5,many,TRBD1,TRBV4-3,CASSQDLTGRETQYF,TGCGCCAGCAGCCAAGACTTGACAGGGAGAGAGACCCAGTACTTC
TRBJ2-5,many,NA,TRBV12-3/TRBV12-4,CASSPTPYGHQQETQYF,TGTGCCAGCAGCCCCACCCCGTACGGACACCAACAAGAGACCCAGTACTTC
TRBJ2-3,NA,NA,TRBV4-3,CASSPDPSDTSTDTQYF,TGCGCCAGCAGCCCGGACCCTAGCGACACTAGCACAGATACGCAGTATTTT
TRBJ1-6,once,NA,TRBV6-5,CALGGAENSPLHF,TGTGCCTTAGGGGGGGCTGAGAATTCACCCCTCCACTTT
TRBJ1-3,NA,NA,TRBV7-6,CASSINRVVGNTIYF,TGTGCCAGCAGCATAAACAGGGTAGTTGGAAACACCATATATTTT